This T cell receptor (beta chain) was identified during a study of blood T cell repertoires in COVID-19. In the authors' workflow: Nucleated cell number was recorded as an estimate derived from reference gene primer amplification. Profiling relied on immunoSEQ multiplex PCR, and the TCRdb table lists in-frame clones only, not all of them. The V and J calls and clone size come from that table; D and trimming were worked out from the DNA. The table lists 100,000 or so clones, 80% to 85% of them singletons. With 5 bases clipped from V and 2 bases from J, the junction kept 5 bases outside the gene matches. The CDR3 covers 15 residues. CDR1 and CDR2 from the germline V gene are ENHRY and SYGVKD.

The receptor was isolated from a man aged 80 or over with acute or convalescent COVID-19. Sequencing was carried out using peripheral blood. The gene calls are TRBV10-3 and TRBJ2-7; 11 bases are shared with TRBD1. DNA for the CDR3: TGTGCCATCAGTTACGGGACAGGGGGTACCTACGAGCAGTACTTC. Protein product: CAISYGTGGTYEQYF.